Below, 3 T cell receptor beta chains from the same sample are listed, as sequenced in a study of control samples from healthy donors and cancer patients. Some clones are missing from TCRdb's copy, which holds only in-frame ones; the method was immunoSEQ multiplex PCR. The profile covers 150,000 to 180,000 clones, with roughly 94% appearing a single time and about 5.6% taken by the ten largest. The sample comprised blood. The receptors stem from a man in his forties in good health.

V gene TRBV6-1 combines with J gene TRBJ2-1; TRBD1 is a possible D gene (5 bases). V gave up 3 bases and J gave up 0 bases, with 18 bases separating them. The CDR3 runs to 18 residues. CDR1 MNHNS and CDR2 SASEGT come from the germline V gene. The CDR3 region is CASSELPWGPSSYNEQFF. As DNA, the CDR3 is TGTGCCAGCAGTGAGCTTCCTTGGGGCCCGAGCTCCTACAATGAGCAGTTCTTC.

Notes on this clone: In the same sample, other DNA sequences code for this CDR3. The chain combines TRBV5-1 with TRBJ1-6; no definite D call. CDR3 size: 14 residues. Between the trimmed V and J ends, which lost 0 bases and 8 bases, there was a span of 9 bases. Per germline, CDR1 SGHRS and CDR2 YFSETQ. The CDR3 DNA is TGCGCCAGCAGCTTGGCGGGCGGCTATTCACCCCTCCACTTT. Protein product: CASSLAGGYSPLHF.

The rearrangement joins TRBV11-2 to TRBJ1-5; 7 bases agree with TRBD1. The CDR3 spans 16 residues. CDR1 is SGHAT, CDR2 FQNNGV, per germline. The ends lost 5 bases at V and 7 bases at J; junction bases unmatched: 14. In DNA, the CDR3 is TGTGCCAGCAGCCCCACGACAGGGACCAGGAGGCAGCCCCAGCATTTT. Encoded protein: CASSPTTGTRRQPQHF.